Below, one TCR beta chain is given with its context. Other DNA sequences within the sample encode an identical CDR3. Generated by immunoSEQ multiplex PCR, the TCRdb table keeps only in-frame clones and is missing some. This sample carries more than 300,000 clones, approximately 89% of them seen once, and the ten largest clones take roughly 10%. This specimen comes from a study of blood T cell repertoires in COVID-19. Study background: From the United States, Italy and Spain came samples of acute and convalescent COVID-19. From T cells, B-cell-depleted T cells, or PBMCs came the material, which was cDNA or gDNA.

Seattle-derived patients entered the study during active infection and were followed longitudinally. The V gene's germline CDR1 is SQVTM and CDR2 ANQGSEA. With V trimmed by 4 bases and J by 0 bases, 2 bases remained unmatched. This CDR3 has 14 amino acids. This rearrangement joins TRBV29-1 to TRBJ2-3, with 9 bases identical to TRBD2. Sequences were obtained from peripheral blood. The source of this sequence is a woman aged 30 to 39 with COVID-19, enrolled during active disease. This CDR3 is CSVGTSGSTDTQYF. CDR3 bases: TGCAGCGTTGGAACTAGCGGGAGCACAGATACGCAGTATTTT.